This T cell receptor (beta chain) was recorded in a study of blood T cell repertoires in COVID-19. Study at large: There were acute and convalescent COVID-19 samples, and they came from the United States, Italy and Spain. From T cells, B-cell-depleted T cells, or PBMCs came the material, which was cDNA or gDNA.

The assay was immunoSEQ multiplex PCR, and TCRdb's table has in-frame clones only and misses some. The sample records under 350,000 clones, 85% being singletons. This receptor was obtained from a human donor in a cohort sampled during active COVID-19. The sample comprised peripheral blood.

Here the CDR3 reads CASSQVPTDSYGYTF. In DNA form, the CDR3 reads TGCGCCAGCAGCCAAGTCCCAACTGACAGCTATGGCTACACCTTC. The chain couples TRBV4-1 to TRBJ1-2, with D perhaps TRBD1 (5 bases). The CDR3 contains 15 residues. V lost 1 base and J lost 4, with 13 bases in between. Germline CDR1 is MGHRA and CDR2 is YSYEKL.